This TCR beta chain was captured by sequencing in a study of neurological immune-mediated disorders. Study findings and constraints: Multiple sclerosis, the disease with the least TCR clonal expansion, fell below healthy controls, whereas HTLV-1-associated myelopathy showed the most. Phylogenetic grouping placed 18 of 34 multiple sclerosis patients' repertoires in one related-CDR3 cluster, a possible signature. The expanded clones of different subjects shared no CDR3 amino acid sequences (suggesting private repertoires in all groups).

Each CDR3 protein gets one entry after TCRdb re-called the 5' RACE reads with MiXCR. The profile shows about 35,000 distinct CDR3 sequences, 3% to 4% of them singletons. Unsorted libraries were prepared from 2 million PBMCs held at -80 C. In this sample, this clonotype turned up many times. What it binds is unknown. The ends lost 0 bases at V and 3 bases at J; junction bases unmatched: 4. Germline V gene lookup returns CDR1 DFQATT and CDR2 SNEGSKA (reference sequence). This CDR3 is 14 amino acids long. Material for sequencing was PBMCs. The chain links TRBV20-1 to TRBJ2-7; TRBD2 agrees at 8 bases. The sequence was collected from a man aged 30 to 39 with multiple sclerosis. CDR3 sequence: CSAREVAGYYEQYF. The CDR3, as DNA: TGCAGTGCTAGAGAGGTAGCGGGATACTACGAGCAGTACTTC.